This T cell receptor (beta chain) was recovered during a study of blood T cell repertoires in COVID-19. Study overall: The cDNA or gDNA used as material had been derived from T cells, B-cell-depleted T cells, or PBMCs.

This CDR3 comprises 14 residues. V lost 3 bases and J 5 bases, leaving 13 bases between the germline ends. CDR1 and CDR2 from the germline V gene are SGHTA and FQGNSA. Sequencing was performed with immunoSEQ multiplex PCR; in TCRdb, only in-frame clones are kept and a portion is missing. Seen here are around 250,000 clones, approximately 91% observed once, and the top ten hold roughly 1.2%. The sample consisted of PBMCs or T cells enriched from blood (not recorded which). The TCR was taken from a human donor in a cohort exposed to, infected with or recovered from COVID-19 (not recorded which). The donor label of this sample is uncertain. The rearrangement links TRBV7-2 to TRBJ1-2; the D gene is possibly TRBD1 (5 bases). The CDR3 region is CASSFPTVPYGYTF. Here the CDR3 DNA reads TGTGCCAGCAGCTTCCCGACAGTGCCTTATGGCTACACCTTC.